This T cell receptor beta chain was identified in a study of identical twins. Everyone who donated was a healthy Caucasian. TCRdb re-analysed the 5' RACE reads in MiXCR, keeping a single row per CDR3 protein. The table shows some 1,700,000 distinct CDR3 sequences, with roughly a third occurring only once. This clonotype was recorded many times. The sequence was obtained from a newborn girl in good health. Source material: cord blood.

CDR3 in amino acids: CAIRASYNEQFF. The DNA of the CDR3 is TGTGCCATCAGGGCTAGCTACAATGAGCAGTTCTTC. The V and J genes are TRBV10-3 and TRBJ2-1; D is undetermined. The CDR3 totals 12 residues. Trimming stripped 6 bases from V and 3 bases from J, with 6 bases between. In germline, CDR1 is ENHRY, CDR2 SYGVKD.